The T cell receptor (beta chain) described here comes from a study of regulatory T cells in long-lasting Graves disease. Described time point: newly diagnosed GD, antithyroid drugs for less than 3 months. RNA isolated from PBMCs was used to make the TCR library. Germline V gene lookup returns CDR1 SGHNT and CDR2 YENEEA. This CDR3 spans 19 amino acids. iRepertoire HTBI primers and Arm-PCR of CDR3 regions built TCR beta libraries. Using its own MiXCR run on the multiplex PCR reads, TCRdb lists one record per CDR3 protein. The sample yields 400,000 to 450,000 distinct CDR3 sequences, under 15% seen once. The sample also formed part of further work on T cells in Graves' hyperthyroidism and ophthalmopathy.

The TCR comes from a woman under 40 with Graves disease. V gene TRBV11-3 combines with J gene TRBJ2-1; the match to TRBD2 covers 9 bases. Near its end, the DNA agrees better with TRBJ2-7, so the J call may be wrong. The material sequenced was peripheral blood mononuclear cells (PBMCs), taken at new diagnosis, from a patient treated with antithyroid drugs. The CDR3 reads CASSLFRIGTSRRGNEQYF. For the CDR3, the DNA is TGTGCCAGCAGTTTATTTAGGATCGGGACTAGCAGGAGAGGCAATGAGCAGTACTTC.